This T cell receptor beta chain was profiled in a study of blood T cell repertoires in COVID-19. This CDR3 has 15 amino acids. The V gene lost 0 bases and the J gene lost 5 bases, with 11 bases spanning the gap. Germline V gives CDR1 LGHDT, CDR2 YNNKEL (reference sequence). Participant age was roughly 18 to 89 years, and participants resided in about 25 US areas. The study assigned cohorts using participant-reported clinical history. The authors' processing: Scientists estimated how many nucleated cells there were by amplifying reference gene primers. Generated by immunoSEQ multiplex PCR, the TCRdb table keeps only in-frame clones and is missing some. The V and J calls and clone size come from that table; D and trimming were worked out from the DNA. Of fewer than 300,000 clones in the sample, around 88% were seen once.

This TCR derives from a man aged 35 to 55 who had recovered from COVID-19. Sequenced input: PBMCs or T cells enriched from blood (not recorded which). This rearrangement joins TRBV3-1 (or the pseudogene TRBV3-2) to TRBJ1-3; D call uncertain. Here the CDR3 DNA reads TGTGCCAGCAGCCAAGAAGTAGTTTCGCGAAACACCATATATTTT. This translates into CASSQEVVSRNTIYF.